This is a list of T cell receptor beta chains from one sample in a study of read filtering for tumor transcriptome and immune sequencing. MiXCR, applied by TCRdb to the reads, yields one record per CDR3 protein. The sample includes over 45,000 distinct CDR3 sequences, 20% to 25% of them seen just once. The sequencing input was a population of CD138-negative cells sorted from bone marrow. All receptors derive from a donor at least 40 years old with multiple myeloma. Each CDR3 is given without its conserved first and last residue.

J,V,CDR3
TRBJ1-5,TRBV28,ASSFTDFVNQPQH
TRBJ2-3,TRBV28,AVTSLGDTQY
TRBJ2-1,TRBV5-1,ASRFLSGIDNEQF
TRBJ1-6,TRBV20-1,SAPLDREVSPLH
TRBJ2-5,TRBV9,ASSPWASGGQETQY
TRBJ2-1,TRBV5-1,ASSLAATANNEQF
TRBJ1-6,TRBV30,AWSVQGDSPLH
TRBJ2-1,TRBV15,ATSKTFSGLSYNEQF
TRBJ1-6,TRBV14,ASSQNFNSPLH
TRBJ2-7,TRBV29-1,SALRGNSYEQY
TRBJ2-5,TRBV2,ASSMQETQY
TRBJ1-6,TRBV5-1,ASSLGIQVNSPLH
TRBJ2-3,TRBV28,ASSSRAQGTDTQY